This T cell receptor (beta chain) was identified in a study of T cell responses to AZD1222 COVID-19 vaccine. Study-wide results and caveats: Per reports, nearly half of all spike-specific TCRs target regions that are unmutated in variants. Repertoire samples came only from after the peak T cell response.

V lost 6 bases, J lost 4 bases, and 15 bases lay in between. CDR3 length: 15 amino acids. Germline V gene sequence: CDR1 SNHLY, CDR2 FYNNEI. Worth noting for this clone: Its target is unknown.

Repertoires were generated with immunoSEQ multiplex PCR, while TCRdb's copy carries only in-frame clones and drops some. The repertoire includes 150,000 to 200,000 clones, 85% to 95% of them detected once, and 8.5% to 12% sits in the top ten. The sequences come from peripheral blood, collected on day 0 of AZD1222 vaccination. This clonotype originated in an adult in good health. The chain recombines TRBV2 with TRBJ2-2; no firm D call. The CDR3 protein is CASSLTHSSTGELFF. Written as DNA, the CDR3 is TGTGCCAGCAGCTTGACCCATTCGAGCACCGGGGAGCTGTTTTTT.